The 17 T cell receptor beta chains in this list originate from one sample, sequenced in a study of blood T cell repertoires in COVID-19. The table came from immunoSEQ multiplex PCR; TCRdb's copy has only in-frame clones and leaves some out. The profile shows approximately 200,000 clones, approximately 80% of them singletons. Input material: peripheral blood. The receptors shown here come from a human donor with acute or convalescent COVID-19. The donor label of this sample is uncertain.

This clone has just one count. CDR3 DNA sequence: TGTGCCAGCAGTTTACCGGCAGGGGACATGAACACTGAAGCTTTCTTT. Its translation is CASSLPAGDMNTEAFF. The J gene is TRBJ1-1, the V gene TRBV28; D is perhaps TRBD1 (6 bases). The germline CDR1 and CDR2 sequences are MDHEN and SYDVKM. V was trimmed by 2 bases and J by 0 bases, leaving 13 bases between them. This CDR3 has 16 amino acids.

This clone was recorded once. This chain joins TRBV4-2 and TRBJ1-2; no reliable D call. The CDR3 sequence is 12 residues long. CDR1 is LGHNA and CDR2 is YNFKEQ in the germline V gene. Trimming took off 1 base at V and 3 bases at J, with 3 bases between the two ends. The CDR3 DNA reads as TGTGCCAGCAGCCAAGGAGACTATGGCTACACCTTC. This codes for CASSQGDYGYTF.

The V gene is TRBV7-8, the J gene TRBJ2-3, with D possibly being TRBD2 (5 bases). Trimming cost V 1 base and J 6 bases, with 11 bases left between them. CDR1 and CDR2 (germline): SGHVS, FQNEAQ. The CDR3 is made up of 14 amino acids. The CDR3: CASSLGGPGDTQYF. The CDR3 DNA sequence: TGTGCCAGCAGCTTAGGCGGGCCGGGGGATACGCAGTATTTT. The full variable domain, completed using reference TRBV7-8 and TRBJ2-3, is GAGVSQSPRYKVAKRGQDVALRCDPISGHVSLFWYQQALGQGPEFLTYFQNEAQLDKSGLPSDRFFAERPEGSVSTLKIQRTQQEDSAVYLCASSLGGPGDTQYFGPGTRLTVL.

This chain uses TRBV19 with TRBJ2-1; 12 positions agree with TRBD2. CDR1 LNHDA and CDR2 SQIVND come from the germline V gene (reference sequence). J lost 7 bases, V lost 1 base, and 14 bases had no gene match. This CDR3 has 19 residues. In nucleotides, the CDR3 is TGTGCCAGTAGTATAGCCCCCGCGCGACTAGCGGGAGAGGGTAATGAGCAGTTCTTC. Amino acids: CASSIAPARLAGEGNEQFF. The full variable domain, with the rest looked up from reference TRBV19 and TRBJ2-1, is DGGITQSPKYLFRKEGQNVTLSCEQNLNHDAMYWYRQDPGQGLRLIYYSQIVNDFQKGDIAEGYSVSREKKESFPLTVTSAQKNPTAFYLCASSIAPARLAGEGNEQFFGPGTRLTVL.

This clone was counted a few times. This chain uses TRBV30 with TRBJ1-6, with a possible D match to TRBD1 (5 bases). V shed 4 bases and J shed 7 bases, with 11 bases lying between them. The germline CDR1 and CDR2 sequences are GTSNPN and SVGIG (reference sequence). The CDR3 consists of 13 residues. CDR3 residues: CAWTGRENSPLHF. CDR3 in DNA: TGTGCCTGGACGGGACGGGAGAATTCACCCCTCCACTTT.

The rearrangement joins TRBV5-1 to TRBJ2-7; 14 positions agree with TRBD2. The CDR3 is made up of 18 amino acids. CDR1 is SGHRS and CDR2 is YFSETQ in the germline V gene. The V gene end was trimmed by 4 bases and the J gene end by 1 base; junction bases not matched to a gene: 10. The CDR3 sequence is CASSRGLAGGLGSYEQYF. The CDR3 coding sequence is TGCGCCAGCAGCCGAGGACTAGCGGGAGGTTTAGGTTCCTACGAGCAGTACTTC.

This chain joins TRBV9 and TRBJ2-1; TRBD1 matches 9 bases. J gave up 6 bases and V 3 bases, and 7 bases lay outside the gene matches. The germline gives CDR1 SGDLS, CDR2 YYNGEE. The CDR3 is 15 residues long. The CDR3 DNA follows: TGTGCCAGCAGCGCGAGGACAGGGGTCGGCAATGAGCAGTTCTTC. It codes for CASSARTGVGNEQFF.

This rearrangement joins TRBV28 to TRBJ1-5, with 8 bases fitting TRBD1. The trim removed 5 bases at V and 3 bases at J, leaving 6 bases unmatched. The CDR3 loop spans 15 amino acids. Germline values: CDR1 MDHEN, CDR2 SYDVKM. The CDR3 is CASSRTGLHNQPQHF. Here the CDR3 DNA reads TGTGCCAGCAGTAGGACAGGGTTACACAATCAGCCCCAGCATTTT.

J is TRBJ2-7 and V is TRBV5-8; D might be TRBD2 (5 bases). V dropped 0 bases and J dropped 0 bases, with 7 bases sitting between them. Germline-derived CDR1 and CDR2 are SGHTS and YDEGEE. CDR3 length equals 14 residues. Here the CDR3 DNA reads TGTGCCAGCAGCTTGGGGAGGAACTCCTACGAGCAGTACTTC. Protein sequence: CASSLGRNSYEQYF.

The rearrangement joins TRBV11-2 to TRBJ1-4, with 7 bases lining up with TRBD1. V lost 1 base to trimming and J lost 7 bases; unmatched junction nucleotides: 6. CDR1 is SGHAT and CDR2 is FQNNGV in the germline V gene. The CDR3 runs 15 residues. The CDR3 DNA sequence: TGTGCCAGCAGCTTAGGGGACAGTCGGATTGAAAAACTGTTTTTT. Translated: CASSLGDSRIEKLFF.

The chain has TRBV6-5 and TRBJ2-7, with TRBD1 as a possible D gene (5 bases). The germline V gene has CDR1 MNHEY and CDR2 SVGAGI. The CDR3 spans 11 residues. V gave up 7 bases and J gave up 3 bases, with 7 bases separating them. Here the CDR3 reads CASTRGYEQYF. CDR3 bases: TGTGCCAGCACTAGGGGCTACGAGCAGTACTTC.

The chain is built from TRBV30 and TRBJ1-2; tentatively, D is TRBD1 (6 bases). This CDR3 comprises 14 residues. Germline V lookup: CDR1 GTSNPN, CDR2 SVGIG (reference sequence). V was clipped by 3 bases and J by 8 bases, with 19 bases between them. CDR3 region: CAWSGTGNKGGYTF. The CDR3 nucleotides are TGTGCCTGGAGCGGAACAGGGAATAAGGGAGGCTACACCTTC.

The chain carries TRBV27 and TRBJ2-6; possibly TRBD2 for D (5 bases). Germline V CDR1 and CDR2: MNHEY, SMNVEV (reference sequence). The CDR3 consists of 18 residues. The V end lost 3 bases, the J end lost 0 bases, and 15 bases lay between the germline ends. CDR3 sequence reads: CASSFPFKGSSGANVLTF. DNA for the CDR3: TGTGCCAGCAGTTTTCCGTTTAAAGGGAGCTCTGGGGCCAACGTCCTGACTTTC.

The chain employs TRBV5-5 and TRBJ2-3; D perhaps matches TRBD2 (6 bases). Trimming took 7 bases from V and 2 from J, leaving 14 bases between them. Per the germline V gene, CDR1 is SGHKS and CDR2 is YYEKEE (reference sequence). The CDR3 has 14 amino acids. CDR3 sequence: CASGGVVNTDTQYF. The CDR3 DNA follows: TGTGCCAGCGGAGGGGTCGTCAACACAGATACGCAGTATTTT.

The chain recombines TRBV5-1 with TRBJ1-4; D gene uncertain. This CDR3 is built from 14 residues. The V end lost 2 bases, the J end lost 7 bases, and 12 bases lay between the germline ends. Germline values: CDR1 SGHRS, CDR2 YFSETQ. CDR3 DNA sequence: TGCGCCAGCAGCTTCTCCGCAGGAAGTGAAAAACTGTTTTTT. This encodes CASSFSAGSEKLFF.

Only a few counts were recorded for this clone. V gene TRBV5-8 combines with J gene TRBJ2-1, with 8 bases matching TRBD2. Germline V gene lookup returns CDR1 SGHTS and CDR2 YDEGEE. CDR3 length equals 14 residues. V lost 1 base to trimming and J lost 7 bases; unmatched junction nucleotides: 4. CDR3 sequence reads: CASSLREGQNEQFF. The CDR3 DNA sequence: TGTGCCAGCAGCTTGCGGGAGGGCCAAAATGAGCAGTTCTTC.

V is TRBV29-1 and J is TRBJ1-1; D is unclear. CDR1 is SQVTM, CDR2 ANQGSEA, per germline. The CDR3 length is 11 residues. The V gene lost 2 bases and the J gene lost 8 bases, with 9 bases spanning the gap. CDR3 in DNA: TGCAGCGTTGAACTATTCGTGGAAGCTTTCTTT. Residues: CSVELFVEAFF.